Reported below is one T cell receptor (beta chain). This entry is derived from a study of shared clonotypes between healthy human individuals. CDR1 MDHEN and CDR2 SYDVKM come from the germline V gene. This CDR3 comprises 15 residues. V was clipped by 7 bases and J by 1 base, with 14 bases between them. Naive CD8 cells, CD45RO-negative and positively selected for CCR7, excluded terminally differentiated effector memory CD45RA+ cells. Libraries were prepared by immunoSEQ multiplex PCR; TCRdb keeps only in-frame clonotypes and omits some of them. This sample has hundreds of thousands of clones, with 90% to 95% found just once.

Sequencing was carried out using naive CD8+ T cells sorted from blood. The receptor was isolated from a woman aged 25 to 39 in good health. The chain employs TRBV28 and TRBJ1-5; D perhaps matches TRBD1 (6 bases). The CDR3 nucleotides are TGTGCCAGCACTCCGGGACACCTAAGCAATCAGCCCCAGCATTTT. Protein: CASTPGHLSNQPQHF.